The 24 T cell receptor beta chains below come from one sample, sequenced in a study of CD8 T cells in ankylosing spondylitis (dated by TCRdb to about 2017). The library was obtained by 5' RACE. The sequencing machine was an Illumina HiSeq 2500. The public reads were reprocessed in TCRdb via fastp at Q25 and MiXCR, keeping in-frame beta chains. Each entry is one CDR3 protein sequence, shown with its most common DNA and genes. The sample table holds some 140,000 distinct CDR3 sequences, of which 6% to 8.5% were seen once. The ten largest clones represent over 10% of the sample. Sequenced input: blood, either unsorted or a sorted T cell fraction (not recorded which). The receptor source for this set is a female donor with ankylosing spondylitis or in good health (not recorded which).

The sample holds a few counts of this clonotype. The chain joins TRBV2 to TRBJ1-1, with D uncertain. Germline V gives CDR1 SNHLY, CDR2 FYNNEI. Trimming removed 9 bases at V and 4 bases at J, with 15 bases between. This CDR3 spans 13 amino acids. The CDR3 protein is CARGSTGSTEAFF. The DNA of the CDR3 is TGTGCCAGGGGGAGTACCGGGAGCACTGAAGCTTTCTTT.

Concerning this clonotype itself: With a much larger clone just one base away, this may be a read error. The genes are TRBV7-2 and TRBJ2-2; D not certain. Germline lookup yields CDR1 SGHTA and CDR2 FQGNSA. The CDR3 is 16 amino acids. CDR3 sequence: CAISFAARPHTGELFF. CDR3 DNA: TGTGCCATCAGCTTCGCGGCCAGACCGCACACCGGGGAGCTGTTTTTT.

This clonotype was seen repeatedly, ten times or more. The chain links TRBV7-6 to TRBJ1-1; 9 bases line up with TRBD1. Trimming took 2 bases from V and 6 from J; bases not matched to a gene: 22. The CDR3 length is 20 residues. Germline V CDR1 and CDR2: SGHVS, FNYEAQ. Here the CDR3 reads CASSLRFRTGANRSGPEAFF. The DNA of the CDR3 is TGTGCCAGCAGCTTAAGGTTCCGGACAGGGGCCAACCGGTCGGGTCCTGAAGCTTTCTTT.

This clonotype has a count of ten or more. The V call is TRBV20-1, the J call TRBJ1-1; D is ambiguous. This CDR3 has 12 residues. The V and J ends lost 6 bases and 4 bases respectively, with 12 bases between them. Germline V CDR1 and CDR2: DFQATT, SNEGSKA (reference sequence). CDR3 protein: CSALEIPTEAFF. DNA of the CDR3: TGCAGTGCCCTTGAGATCCCCACTGAAGCTTTCTTT.

There are a few counts of this clonotype. The chain has TRBV7-9 and TRBJ2-7; 7 nucleotides match TRBD2. V trimming: 4 bases; J trimming: 0 bases; junction bases outside the gene matches: 6. This CDR3 contains 15 residues. Germline lookup yields CDR1 SEHNR and CDR2 FQNEAQ (reference sequence). The CDR3 coding sequence is TGTGCCAGCAGCTCCAGCGGGAAAATCTCCTACGAGCAGTACTTC. Amino acids: CASSSSGKISYEQYF.

The table lists this clonotype with many counts. The CDR3 coding sequence is TGTGCCAGCGCGACCGGGACCCAGAATGGGGCCCAGCATTTT. Its translation: CASATGTQNGAQHF. The rearrangement joins TRBV12-3 or TRBV12-4 to TRBJ1-5; a weak D match, TRBD1 (5 bases). CDR3 length: 14 residues. V was shortened by 8 bases and J by 11 bases, with 22 bases between the two germline ends.

Concerning this clonotype itself: The junction departs from the called germline gene at one end, perhaps through a read error. This sequence joins TRBV7-6 and TRBJ2-2, with a possible D match to TRBD1 (6 bases). The CDR3 extends over 18 amino acids. CDR1 is SGHVS and CDR2 is FNYEAQ in the germline V gene. This CDR3 reads CASRLGPAQTGNTGELFF. The CDR3 coding sequence is TGTGCCAGCAGATTAGGGCCCGCCCAGACAGGGAACACCGGGGAGCTGTTTTTT.

This clonotype was seen at least ten times. This chain uses TRBV4-1 with TRBJ2-3; the D call may be TRBD1 or TRBD2 (5 bases each). Germline values: CDR1 MGHRA, CDR2 YSYEKL. There are 18 residues in the CDR3. Deletions cut 1 base from V and 2 bases from J, with 19 bases between. The CDR3 reads CASSQAVFRGPDTDTQYF. The CDR3 DNA reads as TGCGCCAGCAGCCAAGCAGTTTTTCGGGGCCCGGACACAGATACGCAGTATTTT.

The chain is built from TRBV7-2 and TRBJ2-7, with 8 bases identical to TRBD1. The trim removed 1 base at V and 0 bases at J, leaving 2 bases unmatched. The CDR3 contains 15 residues. Germline CDR1 and CDR2: SGHTA and FQGNSA. In nucleotides, the CDR3 is TGTGCCAGCAGCTTAGGGACAGGGATCTCCTACGAGCAGTACTTC. It codes for CASSLGTGISYEQYF.

This clonotype was picked up many times. The chain carries TRBV5-1 and TRBJ2-7; maybe TRBD2 (5 bases). CDR1 is SGHRS and CDR2 is YFSETQ in the germline V gene. The CDR3 spans 13 residues. With 5 bases removed from V and 2 bases from J, the gap between germline ends came to 11 bases. The CDR3 DNA follows: TGCGCCAGCAGGAGCGGACGGACCTACGAGCAGTACTTC. Translation: CASRSGRTYEQYF. Full variable domain (remainder filled in from reference TRBV5-1 and TRBJ2-7): KAGVTQTPRYLIKTRGQQVTLSCSPISGHRSVSWYQQTPGQGLQFLFEYFSETQRNKGNFPGRFSGRQFSNSRSEMNVSTLELGDSALYLCASRSGRTYEQYFGPGTRLTVT.

This clonotype was counted at least ten times. In nucleotides, the CDR3 is TGTGCCAGCAAAGTCGTGGCTAGCGGGACACCTCCAGATACGCAGTATTTT. This sequence encodes CASKVVASGTPPDTQYF. This chain uses TRBV12-3 or TRBV12-4 with TRBJ2-3; 9 bases line up with TRBD2. J was trimmed by 4 bases and V by 7 bases; bases with no gene match: 15. This CDR3 region has 17 residues.

This clonotype was counted at least ten times. This chain links TRBV12-3 or TRBV12-4 with TRBJ1-6, with TRBD1 matching over 9 bases. The CDR3 loop spans 17 amino acids. J gave up 7 bases and V 2 bases, and 9 bases lay outside the gene matches. The CDR3 loop is CASSLLGTGKINSPLHF. The CDR3, as DNA: TGTGCCAGCAGTTTACTGGGGACAGGGAAAATCAATTCACCCCTCCACTTT.

This clonotype was counted a few times. J is TRBJ2-7 and V is TRBV5-1; D remains unclear. The CDR3 loop spans 13 amino acids. V was clipped by 3 bases and J by 5 bases, with 12 bases between them. CDR1 is SGHRS and CDR2 is YFSETQ in the germline V gene. The CDR3 bases are TGCGCCAGCAGCTCGGTCCCCCCCGACGAGCAGTACTTC. It yields the protein CASSSVPPDEQYF.

There are a few counts of this clonotype. The genes are TRBV4-2 and TRBJ2-5; the D gene is possibly TRBD1 (6 bases). The germline CDR1 and CDR2 sequences are LGHNA and YNFKEQ. This CDR3 region has 15 residues. Deletions cut 2 bases from V and 4 bases from J, with 14 bases between. CDR3 amino acids: CASSQIQGRGETQYF. The CDR3 nucleotides read TGTGCCAGCAGCCAAATCCAAGGCAGGGGAGAGACCCAGTACTTC.

This clonotype was counted ten times or more. J is TRBJ1-1 and V is TRBV20-1, with D possibly being TRBD1 (6 bases). The germline V gene encodes CDR1 DFQATT and CDR2 SNEGSKA (reference sequence). This CDR3 region has 15 residues. V lost 5 bases, J lost 1 base, and 17 bases lay in between. CDR3 DNA: TGCAGTGCTTCTTCCCCGGGGGCCGAGAACACTGAAGCTTTCTTT. It is translated as CSASSPGAENTEAFF.

This clonotype occurred many times. The V and J genes are TRBV3-1 and TRBJ1-2, with 8 bases that match TRBD1. Per germline, CDR1 LGHDT and CDR2 YNNKEL (reference sequence). The CDR3 spans 16 residues. The J segment lost 3 bases and the V segment lost 4 bases, leaving 10 bases of the junction unmatched. CDR3 protein: CASSLHADREDYGYTF. The CDR3 nucleotides are TGTGCCAGCAGCCTTCACGCGGACAGGGAGGACTATGGCTACACCTTC.

This clonotype appeared many times. The chain links TRBV12-3 or TRBV12-4 to TRBJ1-2; weak D call: TRBD1 (5 bases). The CDR3 length is 13 residues. V was pared by 6 bases and J by 7 bases, with 15 bases between. CDR3 sequence: CASSLEGSVGYTF. The CDR3 DNA sequence: TGTGCCAGCAGCCTGGAGGGGTCCGTTGGCTACACCTTC.

This clonotype has a count of ten or more. One end of the junction does not line up with germline, which may come from a read error. The chain combines TRBV5-1 with TRBJ1-1; no reliable D call. Germline V gene sequence: CDR1 SGHRS, CDR2 YFSETQ. The CDR3 runs to 14 residues. The CDR3 spells CASSLGGMNTEAFF. CDR3 DNA: TGTGCCAGCAGTTTGGGCGGGATGAACACTGAAGCTTTCTTT. The variable domain in full, completed from reference TRBV5-1 and TRBJ1-1, reads KAGVTQTPRYLIKTRGQQVTLSCSPISGHRSVSWYQQTPGQGLQFLFEYFSETQRNKGNFPGRFSGRQFSNSRSEMNVSTLELGDSALYLCASSLGGMNTEAFFGQGTRLTVV.

This clonotype was observed a few times. V gene TRBV6-5 combines with J gene TRBJ1-3, with D possibly matching TRBD1 (6 bases). The CDR3 totals 17 residues. Germline V gives CDR1 MNHEY, CDR2 SVGAGI. Trimming stripped 0 bases from V and 0 bases from J, with 12 bases between. The DNA of the CDR3 is TGTGCCAGCAGTTACTCGACAGGAGAGAGCTCTGGAAACACCATATATTTT. It translates to CASSYSTGESSGNTIYF.

This chain connects TRBV27 to TRBJ1-3; D is unresolved. This CDR3 spans 14 amino acids. Trimming left V 5 bases short and J 0 bases short, with 8 bases between. CDR1 is MNHEY, CDR2 SMNVEV, per germline (reference sequence). CDR3 sequence reads: CASSIGPSGNTIYF. In DNA, the CDR3 is TGTGCCAGCAGTATCGGACCCTCTGGAAACACCATATATTTT.

This clonotype was seen many times. This sequence joins TRBV6-1 and TRBJ2-5; 7 bases are a match to TRBD1. Germline trimming cut 7 bases from V and 2 bases from J; bases unmatched to any gene: 7. CDR1 and CDR2 from the germline V gene are MNHNS and SASEGT. This CDR3 has 14 residues. The CDR3 reads CASTRDSLQETQYF. CDR3 DNA sequence: TGTGCCAGCACCCGGGACAGCCTACAAGAGACCCAGTACTTC.

The rearrangement uses TRBV18 and TRBJ1-4; D unresolved. V shed 5 bases and J shed 3 bases, with 13 bases lying between them. The CDR3 sequence is 15 residues long. The germline gives CDR1 KGHSH, CDR2 LQKENI. CDR3: CASSVGLGANEKLFF. The CDR3 bases are TGTGCCAGCTCAGTTGGATTAGGAGCTAATGAAAAACTGTTTTTT.

The chain combines TRBV6-2 or TRBV6-3 with TRBJ2-7; the D is unclear. There are 11 residues in the CDR3. V lost 6 bases to trimming and J lost 5 bases, with 8 bases between them. CDR1 MNHEY and CDR2 SVGEGT come from the germline V gene. CDR3 region: CASSPHDEQYF. CDR3 nucleotides: TGTGCCAGCAGCCCACACGACGAGCAGTACTTC.

About this clonotype: A clone one base away is much larger, so this may be a read error. The chain recombines TRBV6-2 or TRBV6-3 with TRBJ1-1, with 9 bases matching TRBD1. CDR3 length: 13 amino acids. Per the germline V gene, CDR1 is MNHEY and CDR2 is SVGEGT. The CDR3 loop reads CANSYRGPTEAFF. CDR3 in DNA: TGTGCCAACAGTTACAGGGGGCCCACTGAAGCTTTCTTT.